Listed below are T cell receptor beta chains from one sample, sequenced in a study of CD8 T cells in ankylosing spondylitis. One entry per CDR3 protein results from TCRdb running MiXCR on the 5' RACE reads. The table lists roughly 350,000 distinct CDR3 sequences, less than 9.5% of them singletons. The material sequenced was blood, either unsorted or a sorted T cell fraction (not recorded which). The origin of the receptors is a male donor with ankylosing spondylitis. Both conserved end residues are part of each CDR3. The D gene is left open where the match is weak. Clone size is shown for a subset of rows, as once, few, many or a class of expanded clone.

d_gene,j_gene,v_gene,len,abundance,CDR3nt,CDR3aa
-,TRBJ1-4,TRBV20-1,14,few,TGCAGTGCTGCCCAATTGGGGGTCGGAGAAAAACTGTTTTTT,CSAAQLGVGEKLFF
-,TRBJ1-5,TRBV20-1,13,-,TGCAATGCTAGAGTCCATAGCAATCAGCCCCAGCATTTT,CNARVHSNQPQHF
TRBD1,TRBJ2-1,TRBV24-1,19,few,TGTGCCACCAGTGGCCGTTTTTTAAGTGAACAGGGGGCCTACAATGAGCAGTTCTTC,CATSGRFLSEQGAYNEQFF
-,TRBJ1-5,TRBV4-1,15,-,TGCGCCAGCAGCCAGGGTACAGGAATCAATCAGCCCCAGCATTTT,CASSQGTGINQPQHF
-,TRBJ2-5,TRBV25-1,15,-,TGTGCCAGCAGTGAAGGAGGGTATTGGAAGGAGACCCAGTACTTC,CASSEGGYWKETQYF
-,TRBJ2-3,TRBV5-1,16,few,TGCGCCAGCAGCTTGGAAGGAGTGGCCTCCACAGATACGCAGTATTTT,CASSLEGVASTDTQYF
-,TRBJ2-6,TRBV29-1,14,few,TGCAGCGTTGGACTGACCTCTGGGGCCAACGTCCTGACTTTC,CSVGLTSGANVLTF
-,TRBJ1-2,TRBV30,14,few,TGTGCCTTTTCCGGGACGGAGAATCTCTATGGCTACACCTTC,CAFSGTENLYGYTF
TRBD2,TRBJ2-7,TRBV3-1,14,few,TGTGCCAGCAGCGCCGTGACTAGCGCCTACGAGCAGTACTTC,CASSAVTSAYEQYF
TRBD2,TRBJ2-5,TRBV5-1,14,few,TGCGCCAGCAGCTTCACTAGCGGGCAAGAGACCCAGTACTTC,CASSFTSGQETQYF
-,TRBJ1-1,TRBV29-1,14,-,TGCAGCGTTAGAGGATCAGGGTCGGGTACTGAAGCTTTCTTT,CSVRGSGSGTEAFF
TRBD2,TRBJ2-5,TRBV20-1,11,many,TGCAGTGCTGGCGGGAGCGAGACCCAGTACTTC,CSAGGSETQYF
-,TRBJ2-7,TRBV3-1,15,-,TGTGCCAGCAGCAAGGCGCCGGGGGACTCCTACGAGCAGTACTTC,CASSKAPGDSYEQYF
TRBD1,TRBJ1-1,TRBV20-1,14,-,TGCAGTAGGGACAGGGGGCTAACAAGCACTGAAGCTTTCTTT,CSRDRGLTSTEAFF
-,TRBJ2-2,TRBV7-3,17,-,TGTGCCAGCAGCCCATCGGTGTACAGCACGAACACCGGGGAGCTGTTTTTT,CASSPSVYSTNTGELFF
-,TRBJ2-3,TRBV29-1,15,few,TGCAGCGTTGAAGAGAAGGGCCGGAGCACAGATACGCAGTATTTT,CSVEEKGRSTDTQYF
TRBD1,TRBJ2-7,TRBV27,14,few,TGTGCCAGCGGCGAGGGGACAGGATCCTACGAGCAGTACTTC,CASGEGTGSYEQYF
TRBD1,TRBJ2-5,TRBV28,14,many,TGTGCCAGCAGTTTGACAGGGAAGAGGGAGACCCAGTACTTC,CASSLTGKRETQYF
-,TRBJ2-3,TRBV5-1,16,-,TGCGCCAGCAGCTGGCTGACCAGCCCTAGCACAGATACGCAGTATTTT,CASSWLTSPSTDTQYF
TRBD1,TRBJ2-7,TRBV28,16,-,TGTGCCAGCAGTTTAGACAGGGGCTATAGCTCCTACGAGCAGTACTTC,CASSLDRGYSSYEQYF
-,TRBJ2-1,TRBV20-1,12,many,TGCAGTGCACCCGGGCCCTACAATGAGCAGTTCTTC,CSAPGPYNEQFF